This T cell receptor (beta chain) was sequenced during a study of blood T cell repertoires in COVID-19 (dated by TCRdb to about 2020). With regard to the full study: Samples covering the acute and convalescent phases of COVID-19 were provided by collaborators in the United States, Italy and Spain. The samples were drawn from the first 160 participants of the ongoing ImmuneRACE study and from 1,200 or so subjects provided by 6 global collaborators. The repertoires were made available in a free public database intended to serve as a resource for research on the immune response to SARS-CoV-2. Subjects who had been exposed to COVID-19, were actively infected with it, or had recovered from it provided the deeply sampled blood TCRbeta repertoires that made up the dataset. Nearly every sample came with metadata listing a de-identified subject ID, COVID-19 status, age in years and sex. The material from the prospective study consisted of cDNA or gDNA derived from T cells, B-cell-depleted T cells, or PBMCs. Where HLA class I and class II types were available, the types were taken from metadata supplied by the sample provider, not from assay-based typing. What the authors observed across the whole study: The amount of clinical and demographic metadata varied by source and participant and was provided uncurated.

Participants in the prospective study were aged about 18 to 95 years, lived in 24 United States geographic areas, and enrolled through a virtual design. In the prospective study, cohorts were assigned on the basis of participant-reported clinical history obtained from a screening survey and a study questionnaire. Exposed participants had been in contact with someone with a PCR-confirmed or clinician-diagnosed COVID-19 case within 2 weeks of study entry. In the prospective study, whole blood, serum and a nasopharyngeal or oropharyngeal swab were collected from each participant by mobile phlebotomists. Prospective study participants could optionally give additional blood draws and questionnaires over an approximately two-month period. Before DNA extraction, blood samples from the prospective study were shipped at room temperature or frozen. Its CDR3 holds 13 amino acids, cysteine through phenylalanine. Solely the CDR3 DNA is kept, with 39 bases framed from the first base. Trimming at the junction amounts to 6 bases on V and 7 bases on J, and the germline ends lie 13 bases apart. Based on the germline V gene, the CDR1 and CDR2 sequences are SQVTM and ANQGSEA.

Details on this clone: The antigen this receptor binds is unknown. Base quality data are lacking; no much larger clone is found one base away.

TCRbeta CDR3 regions were amplified from genomic DNA using the immunoSEQ Assay, a bias-controlled multiplex PCR. The source study handled its data this way. The number of nucleated cells in each sample was estimated by amplification of reference gene primers within the assay. Sequence reads were collapsed and filtered to measure the absolute abundance of every unique TCRbeta CDR3 rearrangement. For each sample, productive Simpson clonality was calculated as the square root of Simpson's diversity index over productive rearrangements. Here the immuneACCESS table is served through TCRdb, limited to in-frame sequences with V and J called. Missing clones are a known gap in these copies; in checked studies unresolved V genes cover under half, and the rest lacks a known reason. The V and J calls and clone size are taken from that table; D and trimming were inferred from the DNA. In all, the sample holds approximately 220,000 clones, and nearly 90% of those were seen once. The leading ten clones occupy roughly 16% of the sample.

Sequenced: PBMCs or T cells enriched from blood (not recorded which). The rearranged segments are TRBV29-1 and TRBJ1-6, and the D gene may be TRBD1, 5 bases matching. This clonotype was sampled from a man aged 25-45 years who had been exposed to COVID-19. The DNA sequence is TGCAGCGTCTACCAGGGCGGCAATTCACCCCTCCACTTT. It translates as CSVYQGGNSPLHF. The reference TRBV29-1 and TRBJ1-6 proteins fill in what lies around the CDR3, so the full variable domain reads SAVISQKPSRDICQRGTSLTIQCQVDSQVTMMFWYRQQPGQSLTLIATANQGSEATYESGFVIDKFPISRPNLTFSTLTVSNMSPEDSSIYLCSVYQGGNSPLHFGNGTRLTVT.